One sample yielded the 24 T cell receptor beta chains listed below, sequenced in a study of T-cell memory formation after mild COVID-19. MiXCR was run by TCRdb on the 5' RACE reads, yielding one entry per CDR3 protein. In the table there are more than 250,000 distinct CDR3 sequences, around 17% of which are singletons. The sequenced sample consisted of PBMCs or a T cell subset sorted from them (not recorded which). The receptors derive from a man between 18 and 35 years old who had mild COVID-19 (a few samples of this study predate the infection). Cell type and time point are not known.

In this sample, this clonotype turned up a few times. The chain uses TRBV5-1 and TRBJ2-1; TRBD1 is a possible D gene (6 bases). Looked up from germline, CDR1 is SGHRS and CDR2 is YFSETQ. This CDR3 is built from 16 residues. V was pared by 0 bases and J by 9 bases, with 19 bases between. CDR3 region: CASSLEGGSSQGEQFF. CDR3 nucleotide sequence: TGCGCCAGCAGCTTGGAAGGGGGAAGCAGCCAAGGTGAGCAGTTCTTC.

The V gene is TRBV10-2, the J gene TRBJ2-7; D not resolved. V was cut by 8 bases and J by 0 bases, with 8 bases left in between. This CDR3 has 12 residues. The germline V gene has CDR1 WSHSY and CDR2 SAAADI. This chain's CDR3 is CASVGDSYEQYF. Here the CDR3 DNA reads TGCGCCAGCGTGGGTGACTCCTACGAGCAGTACTTC.

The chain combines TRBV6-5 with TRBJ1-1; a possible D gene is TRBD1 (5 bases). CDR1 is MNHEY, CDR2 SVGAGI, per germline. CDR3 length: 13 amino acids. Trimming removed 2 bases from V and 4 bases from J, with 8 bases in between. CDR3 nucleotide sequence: TGTGCCAGCAGTTACGCGGGGCCCACTGAAGCTTTCTTT. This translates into CASSYAGPTEAFF.

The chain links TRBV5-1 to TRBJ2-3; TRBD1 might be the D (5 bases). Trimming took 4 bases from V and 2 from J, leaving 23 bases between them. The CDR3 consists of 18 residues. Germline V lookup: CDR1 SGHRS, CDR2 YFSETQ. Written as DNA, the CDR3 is TGCGCCAGCAGCCTCCCGACGTCCGGGCAGGGCCACACAGATACGCAGTATTTT. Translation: CASSLPTSGQGHTDTQYF.

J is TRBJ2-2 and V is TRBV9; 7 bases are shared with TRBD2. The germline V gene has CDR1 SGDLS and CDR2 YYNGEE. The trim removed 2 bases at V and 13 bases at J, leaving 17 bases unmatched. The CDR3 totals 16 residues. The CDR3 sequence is CASSVASGVSWDGLFF. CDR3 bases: TGTGCCAGCAGCGTGGCCAGCGGGGTTTCTTGGGATGGGCTGTTTTTT.

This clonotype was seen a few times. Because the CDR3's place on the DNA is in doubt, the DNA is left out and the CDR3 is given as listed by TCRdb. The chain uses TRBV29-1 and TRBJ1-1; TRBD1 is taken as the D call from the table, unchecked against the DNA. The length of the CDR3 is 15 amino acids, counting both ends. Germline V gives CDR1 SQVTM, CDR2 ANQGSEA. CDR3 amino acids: CSVGPGQGAVTEAFF.

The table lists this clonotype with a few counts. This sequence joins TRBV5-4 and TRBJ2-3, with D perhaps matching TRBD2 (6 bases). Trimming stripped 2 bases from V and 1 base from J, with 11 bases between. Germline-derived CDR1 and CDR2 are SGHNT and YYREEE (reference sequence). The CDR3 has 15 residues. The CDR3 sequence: CASSFFAGRTDTQYF. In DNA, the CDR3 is TGTGCCAGCAGCTTCTTTGCGGGGCGCACAGATACGCAGTATTTT.

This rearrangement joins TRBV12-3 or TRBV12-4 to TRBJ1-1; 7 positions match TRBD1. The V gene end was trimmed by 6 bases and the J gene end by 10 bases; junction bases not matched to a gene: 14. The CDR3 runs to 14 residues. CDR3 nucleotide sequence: TGTGCCAGCAGACCCGACAGGGCCTCAGGAAGAGCTTTCTTT. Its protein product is CASRPDRASGRAFF.

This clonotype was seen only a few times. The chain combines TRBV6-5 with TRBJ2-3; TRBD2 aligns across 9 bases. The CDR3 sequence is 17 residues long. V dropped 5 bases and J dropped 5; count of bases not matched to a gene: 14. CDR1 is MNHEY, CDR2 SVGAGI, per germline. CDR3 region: CASSLWAGGPIQDTQYF. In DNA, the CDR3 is TGTGCCAGCAGTCTCTGGGCGGGGGGGCCAATTCAAGATACGCAGTATTTT.

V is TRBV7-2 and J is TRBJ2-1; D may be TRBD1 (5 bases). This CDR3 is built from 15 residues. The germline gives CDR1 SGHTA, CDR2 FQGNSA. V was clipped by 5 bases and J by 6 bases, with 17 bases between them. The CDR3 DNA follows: TGTGCCAGCAGCGTCCTGGACATCGGGTCCAATGAGCAGTTCTTC. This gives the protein CASSVLDIGSNEQFF.

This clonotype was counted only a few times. CDR3 loop: CSARDVLAGDTGELFF. The CDR3, as DNA: TGCAGTGCTAGAGACGTTCTAGCGGGGGACACCGGGGAGCTGTTTTTT. The chain joins TRBV20-1 to TRBJ2-2, with 10 bases aligning to TRBD2. V shed 0 bases and J 3 bases; nucleotides not matched to a gene: 4. Germline V gives CDR1 DFQATT, CDR2 SNEGSKA (reference sequence). This CDR3 spans 16 amino acids.

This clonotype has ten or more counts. This CDR3 is CASKGGQGDAFF. The DNA of the CDR3 is TGTGCCAGCAAAGGGGGACAGGGGGATGCTTTCTTT. The gene calls are TRBV7-3 and TRBJ1-1; 11 bases are shared with TRBD1. The J segment lost 11 bases and the V segment lost 7 bases, leaving 6 bases of the junction unmatched. The CDR3 runs 12 residues. CDR1 is SGHTA and CDR2 is FQGTGA in the germline V gene.

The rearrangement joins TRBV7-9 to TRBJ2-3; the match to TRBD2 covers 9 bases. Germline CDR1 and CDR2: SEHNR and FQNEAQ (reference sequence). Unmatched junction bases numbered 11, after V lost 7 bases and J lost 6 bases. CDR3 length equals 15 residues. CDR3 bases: TGTGCCAGCACCCCTTGGCGGGGGGGCTCGGATACGCAGTATTTT. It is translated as CASTPWRGGSDTQYF.

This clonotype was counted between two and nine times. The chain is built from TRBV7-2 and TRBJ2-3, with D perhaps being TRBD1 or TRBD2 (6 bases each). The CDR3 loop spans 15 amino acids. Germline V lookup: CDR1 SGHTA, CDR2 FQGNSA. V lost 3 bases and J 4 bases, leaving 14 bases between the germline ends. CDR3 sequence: CASSLFGGAADTQYF. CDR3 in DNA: TGTGCCAGCAGCTTGTTCGGGGGCGCGGCAGATACGCAGTATTTT.

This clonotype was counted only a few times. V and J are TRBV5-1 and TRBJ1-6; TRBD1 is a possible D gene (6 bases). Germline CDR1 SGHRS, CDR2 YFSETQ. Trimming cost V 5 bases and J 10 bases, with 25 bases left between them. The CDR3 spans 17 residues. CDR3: CASSPSLGRRGQSPLHF. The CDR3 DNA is TGCGCCAGCAGTCCGAGCTTGGGGCGGCGGGGGCAATCACCCCTCCACTTT.

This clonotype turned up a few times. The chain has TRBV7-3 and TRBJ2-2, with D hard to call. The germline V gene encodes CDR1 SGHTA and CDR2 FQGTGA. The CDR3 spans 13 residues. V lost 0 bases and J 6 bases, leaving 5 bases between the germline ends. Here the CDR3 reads CASSLTVSGELFF. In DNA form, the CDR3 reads TGTGCCAGCAGCTTAACGGTCTCCGGGGAGCTGTTTTTT.

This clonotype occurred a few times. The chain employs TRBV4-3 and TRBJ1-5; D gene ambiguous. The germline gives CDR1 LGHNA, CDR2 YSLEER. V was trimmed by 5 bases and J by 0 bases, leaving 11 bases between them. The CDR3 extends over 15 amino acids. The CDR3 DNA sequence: TGCGCCAGCAGCAGGACGGACGATAGCAATCAGCCCCAGCATTTT. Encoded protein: CASSRTDDSNQPQHF.

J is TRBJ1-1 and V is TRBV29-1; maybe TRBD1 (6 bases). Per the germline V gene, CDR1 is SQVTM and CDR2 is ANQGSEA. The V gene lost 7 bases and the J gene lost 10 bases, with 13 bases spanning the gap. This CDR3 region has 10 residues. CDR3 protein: CSASQGPAFF. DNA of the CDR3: TGCAGCGCTTCACAGGGCCCAGCTTTCTTT.

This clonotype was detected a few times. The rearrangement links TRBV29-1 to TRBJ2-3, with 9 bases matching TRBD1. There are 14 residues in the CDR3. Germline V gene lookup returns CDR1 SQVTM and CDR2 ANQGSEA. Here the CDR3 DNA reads TGCAGTTTTTCCGGGACAGGGCTCACAGATACGCAGTATTTT. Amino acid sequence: CSFSGTGLTDTQYF.

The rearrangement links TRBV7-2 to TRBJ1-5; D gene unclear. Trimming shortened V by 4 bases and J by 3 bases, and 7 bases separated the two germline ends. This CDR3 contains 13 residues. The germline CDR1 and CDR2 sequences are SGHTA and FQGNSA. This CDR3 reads CASSYQANQPQHF. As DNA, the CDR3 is TGTGCCAGCAGCTACCAGGCCAATCAGCCCCAGCATTTT.

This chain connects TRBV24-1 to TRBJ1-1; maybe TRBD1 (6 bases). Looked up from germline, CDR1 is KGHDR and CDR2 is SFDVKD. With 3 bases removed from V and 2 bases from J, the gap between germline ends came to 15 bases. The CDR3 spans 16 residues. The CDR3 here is CATSDGPRGTNTEAFF. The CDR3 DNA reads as TGTGCCACCAGTGATGGGCCCAGGGGCACAAACACTGAAGCTTTCTTT.

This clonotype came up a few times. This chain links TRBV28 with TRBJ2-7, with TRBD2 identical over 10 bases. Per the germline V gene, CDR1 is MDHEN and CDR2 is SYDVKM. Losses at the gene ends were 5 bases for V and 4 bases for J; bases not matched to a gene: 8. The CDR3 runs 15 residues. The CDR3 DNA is TGTGCCAGCAGTGATCCCGGGACTAGCGTATACGAGCAGTACGTC. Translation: CASSDPGTSVYEQYV.

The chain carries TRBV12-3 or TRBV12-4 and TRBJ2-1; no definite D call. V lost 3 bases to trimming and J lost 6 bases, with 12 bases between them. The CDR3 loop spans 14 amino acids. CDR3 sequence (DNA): TGTGCCAGCAGTTTGCTAGTGGCCTCCAATGAGCAGTTCTTC. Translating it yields CASSLLVASNEQFF.

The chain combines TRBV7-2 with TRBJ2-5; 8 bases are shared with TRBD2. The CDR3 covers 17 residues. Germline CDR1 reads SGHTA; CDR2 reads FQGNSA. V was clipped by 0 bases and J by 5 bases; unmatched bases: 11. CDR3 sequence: CASSLAPGAGGVETQYF. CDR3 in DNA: TGTGCCAGCAGCTTAGCGCCTGGGGCGGGGGGAGTGGAGACCCAGTACTTC. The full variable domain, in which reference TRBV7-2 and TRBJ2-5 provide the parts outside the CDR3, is GAGVSQSPSNKVTEKGKDVELRCDPISGHTALYWYRQSLGQGLEFLIYFQGNSAPDKSGLPSDRFSAERTGGSVSTLTIQRTQQEDSAVYLCASSLAPGAGGVETQYFGPGTRLLVL.